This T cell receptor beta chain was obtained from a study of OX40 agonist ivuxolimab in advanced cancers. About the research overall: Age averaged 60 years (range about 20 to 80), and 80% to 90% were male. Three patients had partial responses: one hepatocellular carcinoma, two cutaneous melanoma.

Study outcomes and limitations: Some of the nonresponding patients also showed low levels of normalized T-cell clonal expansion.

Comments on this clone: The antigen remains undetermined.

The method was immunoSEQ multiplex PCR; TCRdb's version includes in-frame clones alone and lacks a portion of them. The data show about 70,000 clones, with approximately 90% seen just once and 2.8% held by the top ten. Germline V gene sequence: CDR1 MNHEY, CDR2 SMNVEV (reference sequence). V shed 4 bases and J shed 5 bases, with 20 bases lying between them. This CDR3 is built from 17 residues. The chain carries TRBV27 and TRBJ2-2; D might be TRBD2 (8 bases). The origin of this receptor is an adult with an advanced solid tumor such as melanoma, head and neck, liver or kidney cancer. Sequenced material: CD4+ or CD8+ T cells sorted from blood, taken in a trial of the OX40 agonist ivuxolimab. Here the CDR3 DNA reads TGTGCCAGCAGTTCGCCCAGGGGGACTAGAAGAACCGGGGAGCTGTTTTTT. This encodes CASSSPRGTRRTGELFF.